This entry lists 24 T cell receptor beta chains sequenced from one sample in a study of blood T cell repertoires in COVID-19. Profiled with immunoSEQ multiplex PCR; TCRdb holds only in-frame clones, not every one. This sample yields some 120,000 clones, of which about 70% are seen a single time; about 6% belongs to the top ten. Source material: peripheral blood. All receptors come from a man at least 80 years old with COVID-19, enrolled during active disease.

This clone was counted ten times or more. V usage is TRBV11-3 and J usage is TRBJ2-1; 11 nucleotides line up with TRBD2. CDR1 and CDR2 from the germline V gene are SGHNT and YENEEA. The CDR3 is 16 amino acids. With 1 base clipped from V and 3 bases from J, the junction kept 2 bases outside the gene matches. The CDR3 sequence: CASSLGGTSGYNEQFF. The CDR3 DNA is TGTGCCAGCAGCTTAGGGGGGACTAGCGGCTACAATGAGCAGTTCTTC.

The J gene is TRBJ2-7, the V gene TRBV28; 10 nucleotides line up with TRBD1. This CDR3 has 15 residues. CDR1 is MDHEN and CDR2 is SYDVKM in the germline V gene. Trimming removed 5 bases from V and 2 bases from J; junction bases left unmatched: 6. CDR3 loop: CASSAPGTGAYEQYF. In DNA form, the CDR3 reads TGTGCCAGCAGTGCCCCGGGGACAGGGGCCTACGAGCAGTACTTC.

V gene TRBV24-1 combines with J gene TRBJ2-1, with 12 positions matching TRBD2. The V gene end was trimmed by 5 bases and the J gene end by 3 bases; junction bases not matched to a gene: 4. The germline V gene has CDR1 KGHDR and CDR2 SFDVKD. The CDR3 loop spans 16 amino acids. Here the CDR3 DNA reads TGTGCCACCAGTGGCACTAGCGGGAGGAACTACAATGAGCAGTTCTTC. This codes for CATSGTSGRNYNEQFF.

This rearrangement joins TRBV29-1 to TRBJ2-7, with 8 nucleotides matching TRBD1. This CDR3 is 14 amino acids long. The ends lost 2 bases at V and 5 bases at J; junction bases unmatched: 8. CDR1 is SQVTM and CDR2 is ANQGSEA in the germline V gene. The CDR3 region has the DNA TGCAGCGTTGAACGGTTCGGACAGGGTCACGAGCAGTACTTC. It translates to CSVERFGQGHEQYF.

DNA of the CDR3: TGTGCCAGCAGCTATACTAGCGGGAGTGGGAATGAGCAGTTCTTC. This encodes CASSYTSGSGNEQFF. V gene TRBV11-2 combines with J gene TRBJ2-1; 11 positions agree with TRBD2. CDR3 length equals 15 residues. J lost 7 bases, V lost 4 bases, and 6 bases had no gene match. Germline V gene lookup returns CDR1 SGHAT and CDR2 FQNNGV.

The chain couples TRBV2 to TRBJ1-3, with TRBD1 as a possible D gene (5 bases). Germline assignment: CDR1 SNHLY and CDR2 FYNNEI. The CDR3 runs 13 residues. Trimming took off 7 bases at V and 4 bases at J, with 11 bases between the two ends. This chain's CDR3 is CASISRAGNTIYF. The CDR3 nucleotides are TGTGCCAGCATATCCAGGGCCGGAAACACCATATATTTT.

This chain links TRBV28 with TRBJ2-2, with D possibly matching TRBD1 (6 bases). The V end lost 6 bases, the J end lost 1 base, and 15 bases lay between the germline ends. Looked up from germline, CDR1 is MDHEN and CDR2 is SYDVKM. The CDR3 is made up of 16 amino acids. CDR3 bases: TGTGCCAGCAGCCCCGGGACACTCCTGAACACCGGGGAGCTGTTTTTT. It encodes CASSPGTLLNTGELFF. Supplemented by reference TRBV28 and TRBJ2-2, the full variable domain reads DVKVTQSSRYLVKRTGEKVFLECVQDMDHENMFWYRQDPGLGLRLIYFSYDVKMKEKGDIPEGYSVSREKKERFSLILESASTNQTSMYLCASSPGTLLNTGELFFGEGSRLTVL.

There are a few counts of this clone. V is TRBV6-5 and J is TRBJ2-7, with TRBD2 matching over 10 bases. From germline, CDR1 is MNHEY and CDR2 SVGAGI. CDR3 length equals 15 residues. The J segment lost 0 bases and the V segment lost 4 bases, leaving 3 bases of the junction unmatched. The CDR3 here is CASSSPSGSSYEQYF. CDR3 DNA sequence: TGTGCCAGCAGTTCCCCTAGCGGGAGCTCCTACGAGCAGTACTTC.

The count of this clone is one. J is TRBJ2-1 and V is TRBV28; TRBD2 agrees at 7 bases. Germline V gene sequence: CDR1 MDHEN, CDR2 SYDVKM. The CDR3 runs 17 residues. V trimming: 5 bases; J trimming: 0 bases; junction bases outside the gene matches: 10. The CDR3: CASSRDLGGSSYNEQFF. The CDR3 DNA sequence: TGTGCCAGCAGTCGGGACTTAGGCGGGAGCTCCTACAATGAGCAGTTCTTC.

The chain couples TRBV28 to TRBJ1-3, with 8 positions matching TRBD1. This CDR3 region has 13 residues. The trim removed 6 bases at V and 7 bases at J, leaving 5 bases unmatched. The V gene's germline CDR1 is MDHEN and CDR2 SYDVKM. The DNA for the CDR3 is TGTGCCAGCAGCCCTACAGGGGGGAACACCATATATTTT. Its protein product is CASSPTGGNTIYF.

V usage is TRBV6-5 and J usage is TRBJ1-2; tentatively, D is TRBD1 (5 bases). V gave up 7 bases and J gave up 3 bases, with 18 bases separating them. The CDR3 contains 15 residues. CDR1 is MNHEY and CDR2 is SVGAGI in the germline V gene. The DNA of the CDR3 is TGTGCCAGCACCTCAACGGGCAGGGCCCACTATGGCTACACCTTC. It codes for CASTSTGRAHYGYTF.

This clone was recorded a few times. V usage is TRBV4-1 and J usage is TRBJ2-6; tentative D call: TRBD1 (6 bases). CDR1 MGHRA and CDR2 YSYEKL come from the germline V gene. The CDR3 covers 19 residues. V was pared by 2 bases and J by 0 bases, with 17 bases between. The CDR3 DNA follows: TGCGCCAGCAGCCAACCACAGGGATTTACAGGCTCTGGGGCCAACGTCCTGACTTTC. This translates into CASSQPQGFTGSGANVLTF.

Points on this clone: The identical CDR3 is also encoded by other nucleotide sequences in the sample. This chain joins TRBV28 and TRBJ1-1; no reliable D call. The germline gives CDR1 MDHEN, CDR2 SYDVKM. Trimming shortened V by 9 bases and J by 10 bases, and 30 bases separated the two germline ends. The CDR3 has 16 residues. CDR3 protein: CASTPSSLPGFRGAFF. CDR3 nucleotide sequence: TGTGCCAGTACCCCCAGCAGTTTACCGGGTTTCCGGGGAGCTTTCTTT.

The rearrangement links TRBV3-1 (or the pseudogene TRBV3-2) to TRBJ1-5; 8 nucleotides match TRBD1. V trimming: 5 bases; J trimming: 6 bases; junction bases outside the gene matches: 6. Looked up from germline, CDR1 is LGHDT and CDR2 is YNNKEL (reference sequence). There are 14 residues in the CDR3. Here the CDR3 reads CASSDTGGLQPQHF. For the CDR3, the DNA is TGTGCCAGCAGCGACACAGGGGGGCTTCAGCCCCAGCATTTT.

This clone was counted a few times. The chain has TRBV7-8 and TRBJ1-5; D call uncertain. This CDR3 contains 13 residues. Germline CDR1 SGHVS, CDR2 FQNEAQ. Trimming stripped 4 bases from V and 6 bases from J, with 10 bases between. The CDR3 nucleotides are TGTGCCAGCAGCTCTCATAGCGGTCAGCCCCAGCATTTT. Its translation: CASSSHSGQPQHF. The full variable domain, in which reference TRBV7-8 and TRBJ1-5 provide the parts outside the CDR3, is GAGVSQSPRYKVAKRGQDVALRCDPISGHVSLFWYQQALGQGPEFLTYFQNEAQLDKSGLPSDRFFAERPEGSVSTLKIQRTQQEDSAVYLCASSSHSGQPQHFGDGTRLSIL.

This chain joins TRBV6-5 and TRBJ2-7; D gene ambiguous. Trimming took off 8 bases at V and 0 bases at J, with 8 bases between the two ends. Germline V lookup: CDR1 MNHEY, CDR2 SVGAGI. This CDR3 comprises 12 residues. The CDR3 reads CASVVSSYEQYF. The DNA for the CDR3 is TGTGCCAGCGTGGTGAGCTCCTACGAGCAGTACTTC.

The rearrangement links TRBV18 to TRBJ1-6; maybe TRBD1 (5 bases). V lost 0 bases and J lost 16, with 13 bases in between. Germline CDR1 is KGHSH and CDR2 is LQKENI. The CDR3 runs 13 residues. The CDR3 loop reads CASSPPDTRTLHF. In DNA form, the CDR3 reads TGTGCCAGCTCACCACCGGACACGCGAACTCTCCACTTT.

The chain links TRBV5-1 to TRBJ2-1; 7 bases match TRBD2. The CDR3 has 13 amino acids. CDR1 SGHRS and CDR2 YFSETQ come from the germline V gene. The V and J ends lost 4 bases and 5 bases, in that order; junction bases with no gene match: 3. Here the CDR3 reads CASSPLADNEQFF. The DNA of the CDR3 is TGCGCCAGCAGCCCTCTAGCGGACAATGAGCAGTTCTTC. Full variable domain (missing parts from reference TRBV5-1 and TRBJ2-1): KAGVTQTPRYLIKTRGQQVTLSCSPISGHRSVSWYQQTPGQGLQFLFEYFSETQRNKGNFPGRFSGRQFSNSRSEMNVSTLELGDSALYLCASSPLADNEQFFGPGTRLTVL.

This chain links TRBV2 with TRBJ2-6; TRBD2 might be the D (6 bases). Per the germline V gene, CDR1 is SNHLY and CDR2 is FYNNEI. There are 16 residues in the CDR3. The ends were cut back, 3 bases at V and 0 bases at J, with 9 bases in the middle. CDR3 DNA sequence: TGTGCCAGCAGTGAGGGACTCCACTCTGGGGCCAACGTCCTGACTTTC. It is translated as CASSEGLHSGANVLTF.

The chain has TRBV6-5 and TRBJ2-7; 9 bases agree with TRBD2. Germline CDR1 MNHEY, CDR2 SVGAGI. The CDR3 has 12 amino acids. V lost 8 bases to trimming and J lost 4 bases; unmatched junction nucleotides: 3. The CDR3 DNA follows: TGTGCCAGCGGCGGGAGGGGGTACGAGCAGTACTTC. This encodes CASGGRGYEQYF.

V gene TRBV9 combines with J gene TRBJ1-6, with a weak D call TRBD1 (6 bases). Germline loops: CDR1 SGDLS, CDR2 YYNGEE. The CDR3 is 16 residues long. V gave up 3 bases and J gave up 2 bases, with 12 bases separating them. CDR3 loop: CASSEGDGAYNSPLHF. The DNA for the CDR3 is TGTGCCAGCAGCGAGGGGGATGGTGCCTATAATTCACCCCTCCACTTT.

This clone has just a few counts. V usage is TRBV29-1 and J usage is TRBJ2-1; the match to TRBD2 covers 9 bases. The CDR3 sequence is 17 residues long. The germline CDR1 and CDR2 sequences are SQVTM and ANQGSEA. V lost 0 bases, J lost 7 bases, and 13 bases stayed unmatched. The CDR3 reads CSVEDRLRIAGDNEQFF. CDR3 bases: TGCAGCGTTGAAGATCGTCTCCGGATAGCGGGAGATAATGAGCAGTTCTTC.

CDR3 region: CASSLMAGALYEQYF. The CDR3 coding sequence is TGTGCCAGCAGCTTAATGGCAGGGGCACTCTACGAGCAGTACTTC. V gene TRBV7-2 combines with J gene TRBJ2-7, with D possibly TRBD1 on 6 matching bases. Germline V gives CDR1 SGHTA, CDR2 FQGNSA. Trimming shortened V by 2 bases and J by 3 bases, and 14 bases separated the two germline ends. The CDR3 is made up of 15 amino acids.

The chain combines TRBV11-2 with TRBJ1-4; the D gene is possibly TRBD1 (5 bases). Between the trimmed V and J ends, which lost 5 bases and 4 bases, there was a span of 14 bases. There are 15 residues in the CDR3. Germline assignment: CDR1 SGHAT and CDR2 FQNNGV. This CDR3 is CASSRPGLSNEKLFF. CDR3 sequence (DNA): TGTGCCAGCAGCCGTCCGGGACTTAGTAATGAAAAACTGTTTTTT.